What follows is one T cell receptor (beta chain) and its context. Its matching antigen is unknown. The data derive from a study of shared clonotypes between healthy human individuals. General study results and limits: Larger estimated richness was generally recorded for naive subsets relative to memory subsets.

The CDR3 is 13 amino acids. The V end was cut by 10 bases, the J end by 4 bases, with 14 bases between. Germline V lookup: CDR1 ENHRY, CDR2 SYGVKD. The table came from immunoSEQ multiplex PCR; TCRdb's copy has only in-frame clones and leaves some out. The sample has millions of clones; 95% are singletons. The sequenced material came from naive CD4+ T cells sorted from blood. Subset here: CD45RA+ positively selected. This chain uses TRBV10-3 with TRBJ2-1, with D maybe TRBD1 (7 bases). The clonotype was recovered from a man aged 18 to 29 in good health. In nucleotides, the CDR3 is TGTGCCACCGAGACAGGGACTTACAATGAGCAGTTCTTC. It specifies CATETGTYNEQFF.